Only a few counts were recorded for the clone carrying this T cell receptor beta chain. As yet, its antigen is unknown. This record belongs to a study of T-cell memory formation after mild COVID-19. Study information: TCR clustering was largely donor specific.

The V gene's germline CDR1 is LNHNV and CDR2 YYDKDF (reference sequence). The CDR3 totals 16 residues. J was trimmed by 5 bases and V by 6 bases; bases with no gene match: 11. One entry per CDR3 protein, called by TCRdb with MiXCR from the 5' RACE reads. The data show roughly 190,000 distinct CDR3 sequences, more than 25% seen once. General observations from the study: CD8+ contracting clones occupied EMRA, while CD4+ ones occupied mainly CM and EM.

The clonotype was recovered from an adult woman who had mild COVID-19 (a few samples of this study predate the infection). Cell type and time point are not known. The J gene is TRBJ2-2, the V gene TRBV15, with TRBD1 identical over 8 bases. Sequencing input: PBMCs or a T cell subset sorted from them (not recorded which). CDR3 region: CATRGTGTGPTGELFF. In DNA, the CDR3 is TGTGCCACCAGAGGGACCGGGACAGGTCCGACCGGGGAGCTGTTTTTT.